The present T cell receptor (beta chain) was sequenced within a study of OX40 agonist ivuxolimab in advanced cancers. Using immunoSEQ multiplex PCR, the repertoire was profiled, and TCRdb retains in-frame clones only, with some absent. The sample holds 65,000 to 95,000 clones, over 75% seen once. Details on this clone: Its target is unknown.

Autoimmune disease history or systemic immunosuppression meant exclusion. Study-wide results and limits: Clonal expansion was among the lowest in partial responders at 0.1-3.0 mg/kg, especially CD8+. CD4+ and CD8+ T cells in blood underwent clonal expansion by week 6 at 0.1 to 3.0 mg/kg.

The CDR3 contains 11 residues. With 4 bases removed from V and 4 bases from J, the gap between germline ends came to 4 bases. CDR1 SNHLY and CDR2 FYNNEI come from the germline V gene. The chain has TRBV2 and TRBJ1-2; no clear D. Sequencing used CD4+ or CD8+ T cells sorted from blood, obtained in a trial of the OX40 agonist ivuxolimab. This sequence was found in an adult with an advanced solid tumor such as melanoma, head and neck, liver or kidney cancer. The CDR3, as DNA: TGTGCCAGCAGTGTACGCTATGGCTACACCTTC. As protein: CASSVRYGYTF.